This is a list of T cell receptor beta chains from one sample in a study of post-analysis software for immune sequencing data. TCRdb passed the PCR reads through MiXCR, listing each CDR3 protein once. Of 750,000 to 950,000 distinct CDR3 sequences in the sample, roughly 50% were seen once. The sample consisted of blood. These receptors were obtained from a girl aged 5-17 years with multiple sclerosis. The CDR3 runs from the conserved cysteine through the conserved F or W. D genes are given only for firm matches. A row's size may be missing; if present it is once, few, many or a size class.

>TRBV14|.|.|TRBJ2-5
CASSPTRPHQETQYF
TGTGCCAGCAGCCCAACCAGGCCCCACCAAGAGACCCAGTACTTC
>TRBV29-1|TRBD2|.|TRBJ2-1
CSVGGLAFYNEQFF
TGCAGCGTTGGGGGACTAGCGTTCTACAATGAGCAGTTCTTC
>TRBV29-1|TRBD1|.|TRBJ1-2
CSVHDRGQKGYTF
TGCAGCGTTCATGACAGGGGGCAGAAGGGCTACACCTTC
>TRBV10-1|TRBD1|.|TRBJ2-1
CATRDHRGENEQFF
TGCGCCACCCGGGACCACAGGGGAGAAAATGAGCAGTTCTTC
>TRBV5-6|TRBD1|.|TRBJ2-6
CASSWGQGPGANVLTF
TGTGCCAGCAGCTGGGGACAGGGACCTGGGGCCAACGTCCTGACTTTC
>TRBV6-5|.|.|TRBJ2-1
CASSYVSGAYNEQFF
TGTGCCAGCAGTTACGTTTCCGGGGCCTACAATGAGCAGTTCTTC
>TRBV9|TRBD2|few|TRBJ2-5
CASSLTAGGETQYF
TGTGCCAGCAGCCTTACAGCGGGAGGAGAGACCCAGTACTTC
>TRBV18|TRBD2|few|TRBJ2-7
CASSPSGRADYEQYF
TGTGCCAGCTCTCCTAGCGGGAGGGCCGACTACGAGCAGTACTTC
>TRBV18|.|.|TRBJ1-2
CASSPHGNYGYTF
TGTGCCAGCTCCCCACACGGAAACTATGGCTACACCTTC
>TRBV7-2|.|.|TRBJ1-2
CASSLDAKGSYGYTF
TGTGCCAGCAGCTTAGACGCAAAGGGGAGCTATGGCTACACCTTC
>TRBV24-1|TRBD1|.|TRBJ2-4
CATGDRQNIQYF
TGTGCCACCGGGGACAGGCAAAACATTCAGTACTTC
>TRBV10-3|.|.|TRBJ2-7
CAITKDRSSYEQYF
TGTGCCATTACTAAAGACAGGAGCTCCTACGAGCAGTACTTC
>TRBV5-1|.|.|TRBJ2-1
CASSLGSGGAEQFF
TGCGCCAGCAGCTTGGGGTCCGGGGGCGCTGAGCAGTTCTTC
>TRBV20-1|.|.|TRBJ2-7
CSASGEPLTYEQYF
TGCAGTGCTAGCGGGGAGCCCCTGACCTACGAGCAGTACTTC
>TRBV7-2|TRBD2|.|TRBJ2-7
CASSLGLADFYEQYF
TGTGCCAGCAGCTTAGGGCTAGCGGACTTCTACGAGCAGTACTTC
>TRBV7-2|.|few|TRBJ2-5
CASSLAWGAQTQYF
TGTGCCAGCAGCTTAGCGTGGGGTGCGCAGACCCAGTACTTC
>TRBV29-1|.|few|TRBJ2-3
CSVEEQSATDTQYF
TGCAGCGTTGAAGAGCAGTCTGCGACAGATACGCAGTATTTT
>TRBV5-1|.|once|TRBJ1-2
CASSPGRAPYGYTF
TGCGCCAGCAGCCCAGGACGGGCCCCCTATGGCTACACCTTC
>TRBV10-3|.|few|TRBJ2-7
CAIKRGTETYEQYF
TGTGCCATCAAAAGGGGAACAGAGACCTACGAGCAGTACTTC